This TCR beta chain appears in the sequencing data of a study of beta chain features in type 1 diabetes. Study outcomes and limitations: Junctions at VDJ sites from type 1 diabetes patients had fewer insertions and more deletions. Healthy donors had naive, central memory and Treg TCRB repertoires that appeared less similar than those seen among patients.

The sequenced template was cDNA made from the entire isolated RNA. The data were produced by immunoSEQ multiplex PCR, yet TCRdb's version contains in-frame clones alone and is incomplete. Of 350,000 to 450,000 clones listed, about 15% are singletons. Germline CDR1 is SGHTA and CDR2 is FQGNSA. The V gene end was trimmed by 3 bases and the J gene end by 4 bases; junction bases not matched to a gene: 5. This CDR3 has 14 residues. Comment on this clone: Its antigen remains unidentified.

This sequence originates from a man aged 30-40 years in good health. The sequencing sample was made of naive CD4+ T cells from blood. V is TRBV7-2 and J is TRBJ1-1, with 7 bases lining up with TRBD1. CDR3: CASSLKTGPTEAFF. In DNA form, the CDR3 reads TGTGCCAGCAGCTTGAAGACAGGGCCCACTGAAGCTTTCTTT.